Described below is a single TCR beta chain sequence and its context. Per the original methods: Amplification of reference gene primers provided the estimated nucleated cell counts. Profiled with immunoSEQ multiplex PCR; TCRdb holds only in-frame clones, not every one. The DNA was the basis for D and trimming; V, J and clone size are from that table. The repertoire holds around 250,000 clones, with 80% to 90% as singletons. The data stem from a study of blood T cell repertoires in COVID-19. V was pared by 5 bases and J by 1 base, with 10 bases of the junction left unmatched. From germline, CDR1 is MNHEY and CDR2 SMNVEV (reference sequence). The CDR3 is 17 amino acids.

Sequenced sample: PBMCs or T cells enriched from blood (not recorded which). The source is a woman aged 45-59 years who had recovered from COVID-19. V is TRBV27 and J is TRBJ2-2; TRBD2 matches 7 bases. CDR3 protein: CASSPGSGRGNTGELFF. CDR3 nucleotide sequence: TGTGCCAGCAGTCCTGGATCGGGGAGGGGGAACACCGGGGAGCTGTTTTTT.